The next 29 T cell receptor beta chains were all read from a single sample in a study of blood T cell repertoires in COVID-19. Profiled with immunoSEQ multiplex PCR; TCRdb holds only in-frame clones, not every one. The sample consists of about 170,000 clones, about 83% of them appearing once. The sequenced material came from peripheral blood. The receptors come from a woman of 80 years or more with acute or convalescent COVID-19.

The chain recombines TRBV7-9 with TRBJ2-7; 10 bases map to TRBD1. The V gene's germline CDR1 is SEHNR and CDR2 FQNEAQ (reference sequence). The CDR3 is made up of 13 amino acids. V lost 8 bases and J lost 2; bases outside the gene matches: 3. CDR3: CASHGQGAYEQYF. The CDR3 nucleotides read TGTGCCAGCCACGGACAGGGGGCCTACGAGCAGTACTTC.

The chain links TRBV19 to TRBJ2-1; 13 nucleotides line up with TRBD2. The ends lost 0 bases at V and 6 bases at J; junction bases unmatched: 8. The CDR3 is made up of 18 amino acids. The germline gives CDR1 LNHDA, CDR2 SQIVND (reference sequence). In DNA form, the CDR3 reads TGTGCCAGTAGTATAGAAAGACTAGCGGGAGGTATCGGCAATGAGCAGTTCTTC. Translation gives CASSIERLAGGIGNEQFF. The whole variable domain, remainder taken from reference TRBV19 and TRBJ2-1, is DGGITQSPKYLFRKEGQNVTLSCEQNLNHDAMYWYRQDPGQGLRLIYYSQIVNDFQKGDIAEGYSVSREKKESFPLTVTSAQKNPTAFYLCASSIERLAGGIGNEQFFGPGTRLTVL.

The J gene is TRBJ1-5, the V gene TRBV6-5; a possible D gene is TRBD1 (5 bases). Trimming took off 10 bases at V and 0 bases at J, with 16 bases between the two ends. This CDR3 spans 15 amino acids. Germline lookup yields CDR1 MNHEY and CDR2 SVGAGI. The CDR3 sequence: CATLWEGNSNQPQHF. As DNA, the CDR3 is TGTGCCACCCTTTGGGAGGGGAATAGCAATCAGCCCCAGCATTTT.

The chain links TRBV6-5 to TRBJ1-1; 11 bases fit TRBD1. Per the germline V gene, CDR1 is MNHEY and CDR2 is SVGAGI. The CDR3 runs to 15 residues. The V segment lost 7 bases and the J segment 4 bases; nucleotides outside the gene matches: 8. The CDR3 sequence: CASNPDRGRVTEAFF. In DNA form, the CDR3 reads TGTGCCAGCAACCCGGACAGGGGGCGGGTCACTGAAGCTTTCTTT.

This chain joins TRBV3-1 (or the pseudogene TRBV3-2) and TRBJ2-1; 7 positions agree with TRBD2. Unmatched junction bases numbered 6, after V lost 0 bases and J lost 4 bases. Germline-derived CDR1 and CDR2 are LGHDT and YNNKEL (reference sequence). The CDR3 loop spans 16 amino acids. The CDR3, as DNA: TGTGCCAGCAGCCAAGATTTACTAGCGCCTTACAATGAGCAGTTCTTC. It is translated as CASSQDLLAPYNEQFF.

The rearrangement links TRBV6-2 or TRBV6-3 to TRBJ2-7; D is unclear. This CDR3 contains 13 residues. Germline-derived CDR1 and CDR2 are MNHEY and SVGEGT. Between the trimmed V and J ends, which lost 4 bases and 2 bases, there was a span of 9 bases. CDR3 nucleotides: TGTGCCAGCAGTTTGCTACAGACCTACGAGCAGTACTTC. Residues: CASSLLQTYEQYF.

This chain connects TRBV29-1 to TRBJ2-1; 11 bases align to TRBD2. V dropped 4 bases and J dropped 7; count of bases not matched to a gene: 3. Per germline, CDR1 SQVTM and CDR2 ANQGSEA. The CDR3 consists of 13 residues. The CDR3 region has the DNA TGCAGCGTTGCTACTAGCGGGAGTAATGAGCAGTTCTTC. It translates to CSVATSGSNEQFF.

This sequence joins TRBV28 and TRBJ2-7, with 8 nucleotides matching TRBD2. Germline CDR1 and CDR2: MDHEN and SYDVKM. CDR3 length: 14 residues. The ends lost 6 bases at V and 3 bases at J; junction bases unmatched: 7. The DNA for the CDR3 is TGTGCCAGCAGCACAGCGGGAGCCCTCTACGAGCAGTACTTC. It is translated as CASSTAGALYEQYF.

The DNA for the CDR3 is TGTGCCAGCAGTCATCAGGGGGCACCCCTCCACTTT. Translating it yields CASSHQGAPLHF. The chain is built from TRBV12-3 or TRBV12-4 and TRBJ1-6; 7 bases line up with TRBD1. This CDR3 has 12 residues. V lost 5 bases to trimming and J lost 11 bases; unmatched junction nucleotides: 3.

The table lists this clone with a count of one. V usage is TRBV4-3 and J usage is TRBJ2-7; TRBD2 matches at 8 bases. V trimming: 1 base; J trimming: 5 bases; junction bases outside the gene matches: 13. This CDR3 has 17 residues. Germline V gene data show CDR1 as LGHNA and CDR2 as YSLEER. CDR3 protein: CASSQGGRGAQGHEQYF. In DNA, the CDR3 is TGCGCCAGCAGCCAAGGCGGGCGGGGGGCCCAAGGCCACGAGCAGTACTTC.

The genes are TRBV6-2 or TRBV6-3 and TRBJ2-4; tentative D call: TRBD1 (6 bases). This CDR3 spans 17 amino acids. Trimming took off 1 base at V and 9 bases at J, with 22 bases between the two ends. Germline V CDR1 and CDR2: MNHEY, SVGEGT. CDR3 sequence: CASSYLAVRGLDGIQYF. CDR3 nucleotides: TGTGCCAGCAGTTACTTGGCAGTCAGGGGCCTGGACGGCATTCAGTACTTC.

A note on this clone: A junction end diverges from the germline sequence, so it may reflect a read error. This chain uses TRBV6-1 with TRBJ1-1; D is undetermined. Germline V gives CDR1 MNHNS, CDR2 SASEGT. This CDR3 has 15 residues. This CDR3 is CASSETSVRSSPTTF. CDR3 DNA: TGTGCCAGCAGTGAGACTTCGGTGAGAAGCTCCCCAACGACGTTT.

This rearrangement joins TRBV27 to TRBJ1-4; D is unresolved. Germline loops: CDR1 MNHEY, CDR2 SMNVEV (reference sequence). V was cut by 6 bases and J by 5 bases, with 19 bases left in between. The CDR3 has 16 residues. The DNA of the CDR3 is TGTGCCAGCAGAACAACCCCGGGAGACCCCAATGAAAAACTGTTTTTT. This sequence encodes CASRTTPGDPNEKLFF. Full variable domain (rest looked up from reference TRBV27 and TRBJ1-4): EAQVTQNPRYLITVTGKKLTVTCSQNMNHEYMSWYRQDPGLGLRQIYYSMNVEVTDKGDVPEGYKVSRKEKRNFPLILESPSPNQTSLYFCASRTTPGDPNEKLFFGSGTQLSVL.

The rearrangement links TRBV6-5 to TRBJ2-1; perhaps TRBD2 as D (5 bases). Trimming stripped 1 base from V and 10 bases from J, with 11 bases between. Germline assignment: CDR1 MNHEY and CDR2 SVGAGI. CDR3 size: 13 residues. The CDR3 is CASSYLIAREQFF. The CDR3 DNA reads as TGTGCCAGCAGTTACTTGATAGCGCGGGAGCAGTTCTTC.

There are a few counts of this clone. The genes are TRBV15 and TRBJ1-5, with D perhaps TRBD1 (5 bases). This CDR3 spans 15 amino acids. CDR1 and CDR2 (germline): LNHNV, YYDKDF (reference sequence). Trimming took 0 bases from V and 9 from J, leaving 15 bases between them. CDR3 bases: TGTGCCACCAGCAGAGATCTAACGTCCGGGGGGCCCCAGCATTTT. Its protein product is CATSRDLTSGGPQHF. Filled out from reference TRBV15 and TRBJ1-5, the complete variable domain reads DAMVIQNPRYQVTQFGKPVTLSCSQTLNHNVMYWYQQKSSQAPKLLFHYYDKDFNNEADTPDNFQSRRPNTSFCFLDIRSPGLGDTAMYLCATSRDLTSGGPQHFGDGTRLSIL.

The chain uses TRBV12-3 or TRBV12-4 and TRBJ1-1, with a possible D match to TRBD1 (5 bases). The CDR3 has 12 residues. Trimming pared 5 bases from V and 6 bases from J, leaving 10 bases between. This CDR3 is CASSTLGAEAFF. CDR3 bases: TGTGCCAGCAGTACTCTAGGGGCTGAAGCTTTCTTT.

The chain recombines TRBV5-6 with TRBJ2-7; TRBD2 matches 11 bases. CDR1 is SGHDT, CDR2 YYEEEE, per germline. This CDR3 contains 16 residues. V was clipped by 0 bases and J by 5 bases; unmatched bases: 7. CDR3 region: CASSLAGLAEINEQYF. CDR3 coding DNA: TGTGCCAGCAGCTTGGCGGGACTAGCGGAGATAAACGAGCAGTACTTC.

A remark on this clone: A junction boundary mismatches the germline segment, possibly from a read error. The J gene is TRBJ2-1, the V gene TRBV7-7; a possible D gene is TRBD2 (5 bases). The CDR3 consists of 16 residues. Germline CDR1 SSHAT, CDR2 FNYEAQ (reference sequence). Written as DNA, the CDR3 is TGTGCTAGCAGCTCTACCACGGGAAGGAACTACAATGAGCAGTTCTTC. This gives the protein CASSSTTGRNYNEQFF.

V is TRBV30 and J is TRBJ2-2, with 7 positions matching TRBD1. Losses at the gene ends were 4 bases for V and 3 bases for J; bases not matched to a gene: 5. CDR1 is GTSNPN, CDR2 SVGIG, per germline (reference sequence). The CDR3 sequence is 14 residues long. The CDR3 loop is CAWKGDSDTGELFF. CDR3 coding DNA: TGTGCCTGGAAGGGGGACAGTGACACCGGGGAGCTGTTTTTT.

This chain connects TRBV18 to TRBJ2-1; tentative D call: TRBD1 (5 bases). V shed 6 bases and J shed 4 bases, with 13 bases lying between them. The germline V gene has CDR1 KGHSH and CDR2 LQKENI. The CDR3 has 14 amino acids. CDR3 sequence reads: CASSLNDRYNEQFF. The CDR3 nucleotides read TGTGCCAGCTCCCTCAACGACAGATACAATGAGCAGTTCTTC.

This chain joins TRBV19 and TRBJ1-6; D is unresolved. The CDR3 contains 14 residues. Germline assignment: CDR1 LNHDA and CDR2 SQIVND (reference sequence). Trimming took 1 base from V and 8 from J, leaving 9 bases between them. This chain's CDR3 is CASSIVVRDSPLHF. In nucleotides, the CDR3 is TGTGCCAGTAGTATAGTTGTGCGGGATTCACCCCTCCACTTT.

This CDR3 reads CASSQGSWEGSRFF. In nucleotides, the CDR3 is TGCGCCAGCAGCCAAGGGTCGTGGGAGGGGAGTCGGTTCTTC. This rearrangement joins TRBV4-1 to TRBJ2-1; TRBD2 aligns across 7 bases. J gave up 15 bases and V 1 base, and 12 bases lay outside the gene matches. Germline loops: CDR1 MGHRA, CDR2 YSYEKL. CDR3 size: 14 residues.

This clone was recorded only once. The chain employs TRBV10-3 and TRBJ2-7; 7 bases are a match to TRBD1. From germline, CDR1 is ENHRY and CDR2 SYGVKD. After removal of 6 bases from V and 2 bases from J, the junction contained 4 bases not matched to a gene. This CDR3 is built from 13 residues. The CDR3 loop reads CAISQQGTYEQYF. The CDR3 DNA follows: TGTGCCATCAGCCAACAGGGGACCTACGAGCAGTACTTC.

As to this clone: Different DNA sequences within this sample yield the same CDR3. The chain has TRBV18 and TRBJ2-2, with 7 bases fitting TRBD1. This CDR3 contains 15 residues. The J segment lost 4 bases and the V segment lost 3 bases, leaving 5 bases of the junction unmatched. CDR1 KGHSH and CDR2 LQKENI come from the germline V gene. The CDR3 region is CASSPRQGSTGELFF. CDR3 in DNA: TGTGCCAGCTCACCTAGACAGGGATCCACCGGGGAGCTGTTTTTT.

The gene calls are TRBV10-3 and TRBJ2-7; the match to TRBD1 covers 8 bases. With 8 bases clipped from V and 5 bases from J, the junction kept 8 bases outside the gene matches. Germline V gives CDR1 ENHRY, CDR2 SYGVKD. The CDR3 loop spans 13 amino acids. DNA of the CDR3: TGTGCCATCGAAGAACAGGGGGGTAACGAGCAGTACTTC. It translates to CAIEEQGGNEQYF.

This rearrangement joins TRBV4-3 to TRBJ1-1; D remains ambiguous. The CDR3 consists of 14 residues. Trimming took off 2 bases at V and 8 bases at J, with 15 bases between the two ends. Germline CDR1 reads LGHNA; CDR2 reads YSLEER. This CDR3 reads CASSQTIVVSEAFF. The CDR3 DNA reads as TGCGCCAGCAGCCAAACTATTGTCGTGAGCGAAGCTTTCTTT.

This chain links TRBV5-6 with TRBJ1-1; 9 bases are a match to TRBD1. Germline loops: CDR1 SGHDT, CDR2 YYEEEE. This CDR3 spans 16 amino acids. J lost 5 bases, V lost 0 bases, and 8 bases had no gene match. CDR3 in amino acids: CASSLGLVTGGTEAFF. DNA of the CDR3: TGTGCCAGCAGCTTGGGGTTAGTGACAGGGGGTACTGAAGCTTTCTTT.

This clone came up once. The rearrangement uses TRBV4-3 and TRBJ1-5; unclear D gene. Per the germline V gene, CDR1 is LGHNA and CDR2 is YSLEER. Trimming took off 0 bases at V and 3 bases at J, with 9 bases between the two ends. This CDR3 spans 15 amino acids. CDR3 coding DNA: TGCGCCAGCAGCCAAGATGGGCAGAACAATCAGCCCCAGCATTTT. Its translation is CASSQDGQNNQPQHF.

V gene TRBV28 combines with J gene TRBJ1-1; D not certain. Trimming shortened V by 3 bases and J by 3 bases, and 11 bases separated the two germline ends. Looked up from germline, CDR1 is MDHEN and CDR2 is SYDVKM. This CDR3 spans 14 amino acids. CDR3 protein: CASSFGGGHTEAFF. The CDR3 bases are TGTGCCAGCAGTTTCGGAGGAGGCCACACTGAAGCTTTCTTT.